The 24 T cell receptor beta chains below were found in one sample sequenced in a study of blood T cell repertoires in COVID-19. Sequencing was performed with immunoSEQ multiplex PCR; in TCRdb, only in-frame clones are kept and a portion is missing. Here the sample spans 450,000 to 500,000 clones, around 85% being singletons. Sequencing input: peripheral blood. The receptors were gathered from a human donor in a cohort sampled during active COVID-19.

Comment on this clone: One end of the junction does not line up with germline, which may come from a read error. The CDR3 is CASSFAGLAGVGLGF. In DNA, the CDR3 is TGTGCCAGCAGCTTTGCGGGACTAGCGGGAGTTGGCCTTGGCTTC. The chain is built from TRBV7-2 and TRBJ2-7, with 14 nucleotides matching TRBD2. Germline V gene sequence: CDR1 SGHTA, CDR2 FQGNSA. This CDR3 region has 15 residues.

The CDR3 bases are TGTGCCAGCAGTCATAGCACAGATACGCAGTATTTT. Translation: CASSHSTDTQYF. V gene TRBV11-3 combines with J gene TRBJ2-3; D is unclear. Trimming took off 6 bases at V and 0 bases at J, with 4 bases between the two ends. The CDR3 consists of 12 residues. CDR1 SGHNT and CDR2 YENEEA come from the germline V gene.

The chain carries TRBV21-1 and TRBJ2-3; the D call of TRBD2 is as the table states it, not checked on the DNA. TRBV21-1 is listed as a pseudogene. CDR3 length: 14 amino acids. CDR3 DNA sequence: TGTGCCAGCAGAGGTCTAGCGGTCCTAAAGGCGCAGTATTTT. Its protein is CASRGLAVLKAQYF.

CDR3 loop: CAISEARPGQGTPEQYF. The CDR3 DNA reads TGTGCCATCAGTGAGGCGAGGCCGGGACAGGGTACCCCCGAGCAGTACTTC. This chain connects TRBV10-3 to TRBJ2-7, with 9 bases aligning to TRBD1. This CDR3 region has 17 residues. Looked up from germline, CDR1 is ENHRY and CDR2 is SYGVKD. Unmatched junction bases numbered 14, after V lost 2 bases and J lost 6 bases.

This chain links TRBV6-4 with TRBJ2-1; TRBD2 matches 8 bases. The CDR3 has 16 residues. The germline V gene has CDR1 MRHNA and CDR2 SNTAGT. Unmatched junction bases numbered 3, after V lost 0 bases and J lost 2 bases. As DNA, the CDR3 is TGTGCCAGCAGTGACTCTCGGGAGGGCGCCTACAATGAGCAGTTCTTC. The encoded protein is CASSDSREGAYNEQFF.

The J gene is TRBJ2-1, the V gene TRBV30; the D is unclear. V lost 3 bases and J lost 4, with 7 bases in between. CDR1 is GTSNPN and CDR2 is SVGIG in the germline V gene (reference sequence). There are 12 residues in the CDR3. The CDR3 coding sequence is TGTGCCTGGAGCACAGATTACAATGAGCAGTTCTTC. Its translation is CAWSTDYNEQFF.

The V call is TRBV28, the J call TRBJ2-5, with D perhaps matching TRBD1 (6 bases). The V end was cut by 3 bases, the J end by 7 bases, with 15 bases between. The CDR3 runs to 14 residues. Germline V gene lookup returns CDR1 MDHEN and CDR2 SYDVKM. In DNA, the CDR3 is TGTGCCAGCAGTTTTTTACAGGGTGGGGGGACCCAGTACTTC. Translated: CASSFLQGGGTQYF.

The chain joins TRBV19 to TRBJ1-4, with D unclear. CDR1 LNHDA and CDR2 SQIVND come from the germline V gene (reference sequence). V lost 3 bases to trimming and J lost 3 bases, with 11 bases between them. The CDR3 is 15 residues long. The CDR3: CASSIPGGSNEKLFF. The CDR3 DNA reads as TGTGCCAGTAGTATCCCCGGCGGGTCTAATGAAAAACTGTTTTTT.

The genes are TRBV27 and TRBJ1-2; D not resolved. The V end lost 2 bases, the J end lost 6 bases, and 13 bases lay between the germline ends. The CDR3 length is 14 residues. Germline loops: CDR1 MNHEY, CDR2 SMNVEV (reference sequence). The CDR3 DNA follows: TGTGCCAGCAGTTTAGGAGGGAGACCTCATGGCTACACCTTC. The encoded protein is CASSLGGRPHGYTF.

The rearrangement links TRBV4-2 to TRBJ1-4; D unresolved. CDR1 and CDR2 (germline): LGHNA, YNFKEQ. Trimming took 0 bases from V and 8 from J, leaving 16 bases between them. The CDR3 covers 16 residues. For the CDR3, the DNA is TGTGCCAGCAGCCAAGAAGACGGAGCACCACGCGAAAAACTGTTTTTT. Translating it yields CASSQEDGAPREKLFF.

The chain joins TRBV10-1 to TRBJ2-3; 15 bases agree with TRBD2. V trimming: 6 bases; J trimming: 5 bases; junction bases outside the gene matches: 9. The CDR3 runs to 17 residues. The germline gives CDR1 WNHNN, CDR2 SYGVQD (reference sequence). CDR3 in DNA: TGCGCCAGCAGCCTTGGACTAGCGGGAGGGCTTGGAGATACGCAGTATTTT. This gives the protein CASSLGLAGGLGDTQYF.

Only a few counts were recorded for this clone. CDR3 loop: CASGWGGNEQFF. The CDR3 nucleotides read TGTGCTAGTGGTTGGGGGGGCAATGAGCAGTTCTTC. The chain employs TRBV12-5 and TRBJ2-1; TRBD2 matches at 7 bases. Losses at the gene ends were 4 bases for V and 6 bases for J; bases not matched to a gene: 0. Germline V gene lookup returns CDR1 LGHNT and CDR2 FRNRAP. The CDR3 spans 12 residues.

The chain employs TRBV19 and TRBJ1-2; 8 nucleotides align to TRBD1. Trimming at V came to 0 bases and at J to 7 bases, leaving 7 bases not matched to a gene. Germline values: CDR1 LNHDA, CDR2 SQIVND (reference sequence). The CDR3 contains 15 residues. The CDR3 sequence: CASSIDARGPSGYTF. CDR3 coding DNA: TGTGCCAGTAGTATAGATGCCAGGGGGCCGAGTGGCTACACCTTC.

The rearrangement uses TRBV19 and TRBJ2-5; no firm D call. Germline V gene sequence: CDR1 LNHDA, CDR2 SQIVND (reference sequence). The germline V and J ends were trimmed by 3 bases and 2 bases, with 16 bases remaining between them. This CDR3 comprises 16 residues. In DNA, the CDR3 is TGTGCCAGTAGTATTGGCTTGGCAAAATCTCAAGAGACCCAGTACTTC. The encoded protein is CASSIGLAKSQETQYF.

The CDR3 region is CASSTDRDETQYF. In DNA, the CDR3 is TGTGCCAGCAGTACTGACAGGGATGAGACCCAGTACTTC. This chain links TRBV2 with TRBJ2-5; 7 nucleotides match TRBD1. V shed 5 bases and J 5 bases; nucleotides not matched to a gene: 5. Per the germline V gene, CDR1 is SNHLY and CDR2 is FYNNEI. This CDR3 is 13 amino acids long.

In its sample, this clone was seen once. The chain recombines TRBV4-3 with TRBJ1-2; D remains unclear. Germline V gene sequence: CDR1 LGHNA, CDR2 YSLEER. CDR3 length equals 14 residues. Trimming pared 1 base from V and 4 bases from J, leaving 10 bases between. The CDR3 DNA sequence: TGCGCCAGCAGCCAAGTTCTCGGTACCTATGGCTACACCTTC. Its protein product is CASSQVLGTYGYTF.

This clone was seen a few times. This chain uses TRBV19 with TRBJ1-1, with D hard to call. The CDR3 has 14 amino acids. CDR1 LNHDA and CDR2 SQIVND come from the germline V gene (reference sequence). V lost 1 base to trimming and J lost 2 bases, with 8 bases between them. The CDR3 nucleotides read TGTGCCAGTAGTATAGGTCTTTCCAACACTGAAGCTTTCTTT. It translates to CASSIGLSNTEAFF.

CDR3 residues: CASNLGGRNQPQHF. CDR3 sequence (DNA): TGTGCCAGTAATCTAGGGGGTAGAAATCAGCCCCAGCATTTT. This sequence joins TRBV19 and TRBJ1-5; perhaps TRBD1 as D (6 bases). Per the germline V gene, CDR1 is LNHDA and CDR2 is SQIVND (reference sequence). V shed 7 bases and J shed 4 bases, with 14 bases lying between them. The CDR3 runs 14 residues.

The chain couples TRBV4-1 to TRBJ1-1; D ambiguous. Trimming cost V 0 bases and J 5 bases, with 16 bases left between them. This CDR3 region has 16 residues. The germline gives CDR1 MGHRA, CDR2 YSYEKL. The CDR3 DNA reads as TGCGCCAGCAGCCAAGACCCCCAAAGGAGGACTACTGAAGCTTTCTTT. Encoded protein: CASSQDPQRRTTEAFF.

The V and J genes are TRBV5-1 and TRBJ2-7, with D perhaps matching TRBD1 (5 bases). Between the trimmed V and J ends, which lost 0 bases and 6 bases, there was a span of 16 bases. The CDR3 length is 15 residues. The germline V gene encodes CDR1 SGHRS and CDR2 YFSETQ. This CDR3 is CASSLEGLLSGEQYF. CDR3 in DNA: TGCGCCAGCAGCTTGGAGGGGCTGCTGTCGGGCGAGCAGTACTTC. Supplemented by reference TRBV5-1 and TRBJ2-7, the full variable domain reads KAGVTQTPRYLIKTRGQQVTLSCSPISGHRSVSWYQQTPGQGLQFLFEYFSETQRNKGNFPGRFSGRQFSNSRSEMNVSTLELGDSALYLCASSLEGLLSGEQYFGPGTRLTVT.

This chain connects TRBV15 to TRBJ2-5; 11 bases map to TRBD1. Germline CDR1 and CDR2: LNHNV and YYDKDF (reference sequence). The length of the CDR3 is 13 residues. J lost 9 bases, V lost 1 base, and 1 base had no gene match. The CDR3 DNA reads TGTGCCACCAGCAGAGGGGACAGGGGGGCCCAGTACTTC. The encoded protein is CATSRGDRGAQYF.

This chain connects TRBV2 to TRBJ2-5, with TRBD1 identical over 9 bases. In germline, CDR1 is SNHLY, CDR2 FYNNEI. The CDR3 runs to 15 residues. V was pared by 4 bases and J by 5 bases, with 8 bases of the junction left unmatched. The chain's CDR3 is CASSGPLTGGETQYF. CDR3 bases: TGTGCCAGCAGTGGCCCTCTGACAGGGGGGGAGACCCAGTACTTC.

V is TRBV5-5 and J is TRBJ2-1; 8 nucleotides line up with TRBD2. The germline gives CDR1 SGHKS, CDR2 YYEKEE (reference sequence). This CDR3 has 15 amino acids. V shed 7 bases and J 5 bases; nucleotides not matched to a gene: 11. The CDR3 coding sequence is TGTGCCAGCTCCGAAAGCGGGAGCTTCCACAATGAGCAGTTCTTC. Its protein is CASSESGSFHNEQFF.

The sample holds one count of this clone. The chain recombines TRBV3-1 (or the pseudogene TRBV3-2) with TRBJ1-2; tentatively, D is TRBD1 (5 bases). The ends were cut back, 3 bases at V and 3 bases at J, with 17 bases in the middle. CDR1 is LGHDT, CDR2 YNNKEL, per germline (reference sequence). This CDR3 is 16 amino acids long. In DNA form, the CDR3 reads TGTGCCAGCAGCCACAACAGGTACGCCCTCGACTATGGCTACACCTTC. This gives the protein CASSHNRYALDYGYTF.